This T cell receptor (beta chain) was captured in a study of blood T cells in healthy people across ages (dated by TCRdb to 2015 to 2017). Some background on the complete study: In model experiments, roughly one uniquely barcoded TCR beta cDNA molecule per two T cells was captured by template switching. Using deep sequencing normalized with unique cDNA molecular identifiers, the study measured how TCR beta repertoire diversity changes with age. The donors were divided into four age groups: young (average 16 years), middle-aged (about 40), aged (approximately 59) and long-lived (roughly 86). To avoid experimental bias, donors of different ages were randomly spread across the sequencing lanes. Using the same blood draw, the study looked at two additional independent replicas of 1 million unique cDNA reads for two donors, one aged 18 to 29 and the other aged 80 or older. Results the study describes overall, beyond this receptor: The CMV infection status of donors was not known, potentially confounding age-related changes in expanded clonotypes. Conclusive comparison of naive and antigen-experienced compartments was prevented by the profiling of bulk unsorted PBMCs. A strong correlation was found between observed TCR beta diversity and the percentage of naive T cells measured by flow cytometry. Compared with the aged group, the long-lived group had more naive CD4+ T cells, fewer expanded clones and increased TCR diversity, suggesting age selection. Estimates of total diversity based on one million sequenced T cells were regarded as lower bounds and as underestimates. As age increased, observed TCR beta diversity per million T cells dropped in a roughly linear way, and a significant reduction was already evident by age roughly 40.

Library prep was done by 5' RACE. TCRdb names Illumina HiSeq 2500 as the instrument used. The second PCR ran for about 6 to 11 cycles and used a J-beta primer mix along with a sample-barcoded 5' primer. A unique molecular identifier was introduced onto each TCR beta cDNA molecule by a template-switch 5' adaptor carrying 12 random nucleotides. Each sample yielded at least 3 million CDR3-containing paired-end reads. First-strand cDNA synthesis was performed from all RNA using the Mint cDNA synthesis kit, with priming by a TRBC-specific oligonucleotide. After uracil-DNA glycosylase treatment, a first 18-cycle PCR used universal primers M1SS and BC2_uni_R on all cDNA. Under the source paper's analysis protocol: Each sample was normalized by randomly selecting 1 million high-quality reads, each carrying a distinct molecular identifier. Instead of being binned into consensus sequences, reads with shared molecular identifiers were discarded. MiTCR, run with a Q25 quality threshold and the strictest error-elimination algorithm, handled CDR3 identification, clonotype clustering and error correction. A nonparametric unseen species model with Euler transformation was used to estimate a lower bound on total TCR beta diversity. TCRdb passed the public sequencing reads through fastp at Q25 and MiXCR, retaining productive beta sequences. All rows with the same CDR3 protein become a single entry with the most common DNA and genes. Clone size and V and J calls follow TCRdb, not the original study. This sample holds roughly 1.7 million distinct CDR3 sequences; about 31% were observed only once. The ten largest clones add up to approximately 10% of the sample.

The donors were about 40 Caucasian individuals from Russia, aged roughly 6 to 100 years, who were systemically healthy. Approximately 9.3 milliliters of peripheral blood were drawn from each donor into EDTA-treated Vacutainer tubes. Ficoll-Paque density-gradient centrifugation was used to isolate PBMCs, with at least 7 million per sample. Trizol reagent was used to extract total RNA from PBMCs, with at least 5.5 micrograms per sample. For every donor, flow cytometry on a PBMC aliquot measured the percentage of naive CD45RAhigh/CD27high T cells. A word on this clonotype: Its antigen is not yet known. No much larger clone is present one base from it, and per-base qualities are unavailable.

From cysteine to phenylalanine, the CDR3 is 13 amino acids long. Only the CDR3 DNA stays, 39 bases, in frame from base 1. From a lookup of the germline V gene, CDR1 and CDR2 are SGHDT and YYEEEE. V sheds 2 bases and J sheds 10 bases, leaving 13 bases between their ends. Recombination joined TRBV5-6 with TRBJ2-1; the D gene remains uncertain. The sequenced sample was blood. This clonotype was obtained from a woman aged 25 to 39 in good health. At the DNA level, the sequence is TGTGCCAGCAGCTTAGGCCAATCCTACGAGCAGTTCTTC. Its translation is CASSLGQSYEQFF.